This TCR beta chain stems from a study of blood T cells in healthy people across ages. Study-wide results and limits: Naive CD4+ cells and diversity were both higher in long-lived donors than in aged donors. Correlation between TCR beta diversity and naive T cell percentage was strong.

In its sample, this clonotype was seen a few times. The antigen remains unidentified. It was with a sample-barcoded 5' primer and a J-beta primer mix that a second PCR of roughly 7 to 12 cycles was run. Samples each returned at least 2.5 million CDR3-containing paired-end reads. TCRdb redid the calling of the 5' RACE reads with MiXCR, one entry per CDR3 protein. The data contain under 850,000 distinct CDR3 sequences, around 36% of them seen just once; the ten biggest clones take up around 13%. Each donor's blood draw was approximately 10 milliliters of peripheral blood. V lost 0 bases and J 5 bases, leaving 16 bases between the germline ends. The V gene's germline CDR1 is DFQATT and CDR2 SNEGSKA (reference sequence). The CDR3 covers 15 residues.

The sample was blood. The origin of this receptor is a man aged 18 to 35 in good health. The chain carries TRBV20-1 and TRBJ2-5; D tentatively fits TRBD1 or TRBD2 (5 bases each). CDR3 in amino acids: CSARDPGRDGETQYF. As DNA, the CDR3 is TGCAGTGCTAGAGACCCGGGACGGGATGGGGAGACCCAGTACTTC.